These 24 T cell receptor beta chains share one sample of origin, sequenced in a study of blood T cells in healthy people across ages (dated by TCRdb to 2013 to 2016). Library method: 5' RACE. Sequencing relied on an Illumina HiSeq 2500. The second PCR ran for about 7 to 11 cycles and used a J-beta primer mix along with a sample-barcoded 5' primer. TCRdb reanalyzed the raw reads on its own, using fastp at Q25 for trimming and MiXCR for clone calling, and kept in-frame beta chains. Rows merge per CDR3 protein into single entries with the most common DNA and genes. This sample has some 560,000 distinct CDR3 sequences in its table, and approximately 26% of those were observed once. The ten largest clones represent about 3.3% of the sample. The data were also submitted as part of a second study, on T cells of mothers and their children.

The specimen was blood. The source of these receptors is a boy aged 2 to 10 in good health.

This clonotype was seen only a few times. V is TRBV2 and J is TRBJ2-7, with D tentatively TRBD1 (6 bases). The CDR3 extends over 15 amino acids. Deletions cut 3 bases from V and 1 base from J, with 13 bases between. Looked up from germline, CDR1 is SNHLY and CDR2 is FYNNEI. CDR3 sequence (DNA): TGTGCCAGCAGTGACGATCAGGGGCTATCCTACGAGCAGTACTTC. This encodes CASSDDQGLSYEQYF.

V gene TRBV28 combines with J gene TRBJ2-5; D might be TRBD2 (6 bases). Gene TRBJ2-7 matches the end of the DNA better, so the J call may be wrong. The CDR3 extends over 15 amino acids. CDR1 is MDHEN, CDR2 SYDVKM, per germline. The CDR3 here is CASRSLEGTSYEQYF. CDR3 nucleotide sequence: TGTGCCAGCAGGTCCCTGGAGGGGACGTCCTACGAGCAGTACTTC.

This clonotype was found a few times. This rearrangement joins TRBV12-3 or TRBV12-4 to TRBJ2-7; tentatively, D is TRBD2 (5 bases). This CDR3 contains 12 residues. V lost 6 bases, J lost 4 bases, and 10 bases lay in between. CDR3 in amino acids: CASSLLEYEQYF. CDR3 nucleotide sequence: TGTGCCAGCAGCCTACTAGAATACGAGCAGTACTTC.

This chain uses TRBV29-1 with TRBJ1-1; 8 bases agree with TRBD1. CDR3 length: 11 residues. Germline V CDR1 and CDR2: SQVTM, ANQGSEA. V was pared by 8 bases and J by 7 bases, with 6 bases of the junction left unmatched. Here the CDR3 DNA reads TGCAGCATCGGGACAGGACATGAAGCTTTCTTT. It translates to CSIGTGHEAFF. The full variable domain, completed using reference TRBV29-1 and TRBJ1-1, is SAVISQKPSRDICQRGTSLTIQCQVDSQVTMMFWYRQQPGQSLTLIATANQGSEATYESGFVIDKFPISRPNLTFSTLTVSNMSPEDSSIYLCSIGTGHEAFFGQGTRLTVV.

The rearrangement links TRBV3-1 to TRBJ1-2, with D tentatively TRBD1 (5 bases). The germline V gene encodes CDR1 LGHDT and CDR2 YNNKEL (reference sequence). This CDR3 has 13 amino acids. V lost 5 bases, J lost 6 bases, and 13 bases lay in between. The CDR3 DNA reads as TGTGCCAGCAGCGGCCGACAGAGGGATGGCTACACCTTC. This sequence encodes CASSGRQRDGYTF.

This clonotype was picked up a small number of times. The chain combines TRBV7-2 with TRBJ1-5; no clear D gene. V lost 6 bases and J 0 bases, leaving 12 bases between the germline ends. CDR1 and CDR2 (germline): SGHTA, FQGNSA. CDR3 length equals 15 residues. DNA for the CDR3: TGTGCCAGCAGTCCGGACGTTTATAGCAATCAGCCCCAGCATTTT. It codes for CASSPDVYSNQPQHF.

The chain links TRBV27 to TRBJ1-5; 8 bases align to TRBD1. V lost 2 bases and J lost 3; bases outside the gene matches: 6. The CDR3 sequence is 16 residues long. Germline CDR1 and CDR2: MNHEY and SMNVEV (reference sequence). CDR3 protein: CASSLQGTGTNQPQHF. CDR3 DNA sequence: TGTGCCAGCAGTTTACAGGGGACAGGAACCAATCAGCCCCAGCATTTT.

V is TRBV25-1 and J is TRBJ2-2; TRBD1 aligns across 9 bases. V lost 1 base, J lost 6 bases, and 3 bases stayed unmatched. This CDR3 is 15 amino acids long. Looked up from germline, CDR1 is MGHDK and CDR2 is SYGVNS. The chain's CDR3 is CASSELDRGAGELFF. The CDR3 nucleotides are TGTGCCAGCAGTGAATTAGACAGGGGGGCCGGGGAGCTGTTTTTT.

V usage is TRBV3-1 and J usage is TRBJ1-3; D perhaps matches TRBD1 (5 bases). Trimming cost V 1 base and J 3 bases, with 10 bases left between them. The germline V gene encodes CDR1 LGHDT and CDR2 YNNKEL (reference sequence). The CDR3 has 15 residues. The CDR3 is CASSQASGGGNTIYF. The DNA for the CDR3 is TGTGCCAGCAGCCAAGCAAGTGGGGGTGGAAACACCATATATTTT.

This clonotype turned up a few times. The chain uses TRBV5-4 and TRBJ1-1; tentative D call: TRBD1 (6 bases). The germline V gene encodes CDR1 SGHNT and CDR2 YYREEE (reference sequence). V gave up 1 base and J gave up 1 base, with 11 bases separating them. This CDR3 has 15 residues. In DNA form, the CDR3 reads TGTGCCAGCAGCTTGACAGGGCGGTCGAACACTGAAGCTTTCTTT. Translation: CASSLTGRSNTEAFF.

The V call is TRBV12-3 or TRBV12-4, the J call TRBJ1-5; 7 bases line up with TRBD1. J was trimmed by 5 bases and V by 4 bases; bases with no gene match: 11. This CDR3 region has 16 residues. CDR3 sequence: CASSSGVQGRDQPQHF. CDR3 coding DNA: TGTGCCAGCAGTTCCGGTGTACAGGGGAGGGATCAGCCCCAGCATTTT.

The chain combines TRBV20-1 with TRBJ2-3; D might be TRBD2 (5 bases). With 6 bases removed from V and 5 bases from J, the gap between germline ends came to 15 bases. Germline V lookup: CDR1 DFQATT, CDR2 SNEGSKA (reference sequence). The CDR3 covers 13 residues. The CDR3 protein is CSADFARGDTQYF. CDR3 DNA sequence: TGCAGTGCGGACTTCGCTCGAGGAGATACGCAGTATTTT.

This clonotype was detected only a few times. The rearrangement joins TRBV29-1 to TRBJ2-2; D remains ambiguous. This CDR3 is 14 amino acids long. Germline CDR1 and CDR2: SQVTM and ANQGSEA. The V and J ends lost 5 bases and 1 base respectively, with 11 bases between them. The CDR3 DNA sequence: TGCAGCGTTTCCAGGAATCAGAACACCGGGGAGCTGTTTTTT. Its protein product is CSVSRNQNTGELFF.

This clonotype was recorded a few times. The rearrangement links TRBV3-1 to TRBJ1-5; 12 bases line up with TRBD1. CDR3 length: 16 amino acids. Germline CDR1 reads LGHDT; CDR2 reads YNNKEL (reference sequence). V was pared by 2 bases and J by 9 bases, with 8 bases of the junction left unmatched. CDR3 in amino acids: CASSQSPGQGARPQHF. The CDR3 nucleotides are TGTGCCAGCAGCCAATCCCCGGGACAGGGGGCACGGCCCCAGCATTTT.

This clonotype appeared a few times. The chain uses TRBV9 and TRBJ2-3; no clear D. The CDR3 consists of 13 residues. V was shortened by 4 bases and J by 5 bases, with 11 bases between the two germline ends. The germline V gene has CDR1 SGDLS and CDR2 YYNGEE. CDR3 protein: CASSPRVGDTQYF. DNA for the CDR3: TGTGCCAGCAGCCCCCGGGTGGGAGATACGCAGTATTTT.

The rearrangement uses TRBV29-1 and TRBJ2-7, with 11 nucleotides matching TRBD1. The ends lost 6 bases at V and 0 bases at J; junction bases unmatched: 4. Germline V gene data show CDR1 as SQVTM and CDR2 as ANQGSEA. The CDR3 sequence is 14 residues long. The CDR3 region is CSVAGTGGSYEQYF. The CDR3 coding sequence is TGCAGCGTCGCCGGGACAGGGGGCTCCTACGAGCAGTACTTC.

This clonotype was counted a few times. The gene calls are TRBV11-2 and TRBJ1-1; a weak D match, TRBD1 (6 bases). CDR3 length: 17 amino acids. V was trimmed by 1 base and J by 0 bases, leaving 15 bases between them. The germline V gene encodes CDR1 SGHAT and CDR2 FQNNGV. The CDR3: CASSLGRGSLMNTEAFF. CDR3 coding DNA: TGTGCCAGCAGCTTAGGGAGGGGGAGCCTCATGAACACTGAAGCTTTCTTT.

The rearrangement uses TRBV11-3 and TRBJ2-1; 10 positions match TRBD2. The CDR3 is 16 amino acids. The germline CDR1 and CDR2 sequences are SGHNT and YENEEA. The V and J ends lost 0 bases and 8 bases, in that order; junction bases with no gene match: 7. The DNA of the CDR3 is TGTGCCAGCAGCTTAGACAGCGGGGGGGCCTGGGATGAGCAGTTCTTC. Translated, it gives CASSLDSGGAWDEQFF.

This clonotype came up a few times. The CDR3 loop is CASRGQGWTGANVLTF. The CDR3 region has the DNA TGTGCCAGCAGAGGACAGGGGTGGACTGGGGCCAACGTCCTGACTTTC. The chain combines TRBV28 with TRBJ2-6; 9 bases are a match to TRBD1. Germline V lookup: CDR1 MDHEN, CDR2 SYDVKM. This CDR3 is 16 amino acids long. The V gene end was trimmed by 6 bases and the J gene end by 2 bases; junction bases not matched to a gene: 5.

This clonotype was counted a single time. The V gene is TRBV9, the J gene TRBJ1-1, with D hard to call. The V and J ends lost 3 bases and 4 bases respectively, with 13 bases between them. CDR3 length: 14 amino acids. The germline gives CDR1 SGDLS, CDR2 YYNGEE. CDR3 in DNA: TGTGCCAGCAGCGCCCTCAGCCAAGGCACTGAAGCTTTCTTT. Amino acid sequence: CASSALSQGTEAFF.

The gene calls are TRBV12-3 or TRBV12-4 and TRBJ1-3, with TRBD1 as a possible D gene (6 bases). V lost 5 bases and J 1 base, leaving 9 bases between the germline ends. The CDR3 is 14 residues long. The CDR3 sequence: CASSTGTSGNTIYF. In nucleotides, the CDR3 is TGTGCCAGCAGTACAGGGACGTCTGGAAACACCATATATTTT.

This clonotype was observed a handful of times. The chain joins TRBV5-5 to TRBJ2-7; a possible D gene is TRBD1 (6 bases). CDR3 length: 15 amino acids. Trimming pared 0 bases from V and 3 bases from J, leaving 13 bases between. From germline, CDR1 is SGHKS and CDR2 YYEKEE (reference sequence). Here the CDR3 reads CASSLGSGTNYEQYF. The CDR3 DNA follows: TGTGCCAGCAGCTTGGGATCCGGGACAAACTACGAGCAGTACTTC.

CDR3 nucleotides: TGCAGTGCTTCAGCGGGAAAGCGGGAAGATACGCAGTATTTT. It translates to CSASAGKREDTQYF. This rearrangement joins TRBV20-1 to TRBJ2-3; 7 nucleotides line up with TRBD2. CDR1 DFQATT and CDR2 SNEGSKA come from the germline V gene (reference sequence). CDR3 length: 14 residues. V shed 5 bases and J 5 bases; nucleotides not matched to a gene: 10.

This clonotype was seen only a few times. The chain recombines TRBV10-3 with TRBJ2-3; D is possibly TRBD1 (5 bases). The V gene lost 3 bases and the J gene lost 0 bases, with 10 bases spanning the gap. The CDR3 runs to 15 residues. In germline, CDR1 is ENHRY, CDR2 SYGVKD. The CDR3 spells CAISEGALSTDTQYF. CDR3 bases: TGTGCCATCAGTGAAGGGGCCTTGAGCACAGATACGCAGTATTTT.